Listed below are T cell receptor beta chains from one sample, sequenced in a study of long-term antiretroviral therapy in people with HIV. The assay was immunoSEQ multiplex PCR, and TCRdb's table has in-frame clones only and misses some. Of 30,000 to 35,000 clones in the sample, 65% to 80% are singletons; the top ten hold approximately 8%. Material: unsorted PBMCs, obtained 3.1 years after starting antiretroviral therapy. Source of these receptors: a woman aged 45-59 years with HIV. CDR3s include the opening cysteine and the closing phenylalanine or tryptophan. Fields, in order: CDR3 protein, CDR3 DNA, clone size, D gene, J gene, V gene. A D gene is named only where the DNA matches it firmly. Clone size is shown for a subset of rows, as once, few, many or a class of expanded clone.

cdr3_aa: CASTEDDTGELFF
cdr3_nt: TGCGCCAGCACCGAGGACGACACCGGGGAGCTGTTTTTT
clone_size: .
d_call: .
j_call: TRBJ2-2
v_call: TRBV5-1

cdr3_aa: CASSVSGDTQYF
cdr3_nt: TGTGCCAGCAGTGTTTCAGGAGATACGCAGTATTTT
clone_size: .
d_call: .
j_call: TRBJ2-3
v_call: TRBV6-1

cdr3_aa: CASSDRVDEKLFF
cdr3_nt: TGTGCCAGCAGTGACAGGGTTGATGAAAAACTGTTTTTT
clone_size: .
d_call: .
j_call: TRBJ1-4
v_call: TRBV25-1

cdr3_aa: CAAGASPQETQYF
cdr3_nt: TGCGCCGCGGGGGCTAGCCCACAAGAGACCCAGTACTTC
clone_size: .
d_call: .
j_call: TRBJ2-5
v_call: TRBV5-1

cdr3_aa: CASSSSGQSSHSPLHF
cdr3_nt: TGTGCCAGCAGTTCATCCGGACAGTCCTCCCACTCACCCCTCCACTTT
clone_size: .
d_call: .
j_call: TRBJ1-6
v_call: TRBV6-6

cdr3_aa: CATHRAGTQYF
cdr3_nt: TGTGCCACCCATCGGGCGGGGACCCAGTACTTC
clone_size: few
d_call: .
j_call: TRBJ2-5
v_call: TRBV6-6

cdr3_aa: CASRQGGTEAFF
cdr3_nt: TGTGCCAGCAGACAGGGAGGCACTGAAGCTTTCTTT
clone_size: .
d_call: .
j_call: TRBJ1-1
v_call: TRBV27

cdr3_aa: CAWSRAGGLNEQFF
cdr3_nt: TGTGCCTGGAGTCGAGCGGGGGGTCTCAATGAGCAGTTCTTC
clone_size: once
d_call: TRBD2
j_call: TRBJ2-1
v_call: TRBV30

cdr3_aa: CASTLLGGGLGEKLFF
cdr3_nt: TGTGCCAGCACCCTCCTCGGTGGGGGCCTGGGAGAAAAACTGTTTTTT
clone_size: .
d_call: .
j_call: TRBJ1-4
v_call: TRBV6-6

cdr3_aa: CASSPPGQYNEQFF
cdr3_nt: TGTGCCAGCAGCCCTCCGGGACAGTACAATGAGCAGTTCTTC
clone_size: .
d_call: TRBD1
j_call: TRBJ2-1
v_call: TRBV6-5

cdr3_aa: CASSPLWGKEGEKLFF
cdr3_nt: TGTGCCAGCTCACCTCTTTGGGGGAAAGAAGGTGAAAAACTGTTTTTT
clone_size: .
d_call: .
j_call: TRBJ1-4
v_call: TRBV18

cdr3_aa: CAWSGGGKQPQHF
cdr3_nt: TGTGCCTGGAGTGGCGGGGGTAAGCAGCCCCAGCATTTT
clone_size: few
d_call: .
j_call: TRBJ1-5
v_call: TRBV30

cdr3_aa: CASSLTPGYTGELFF
cdr3_nt: TGTGCCAGTAGTCTGACTCCGGGATACACCGGGGAGCTGTTTTTT
clone_size: .
d_call: .
j_call: TRBJ2-2
v_call: TRBV19

cdr3_aa: CASSGRDRSAYGYTF
cdr3_nt: TGTGCCAGCAGTGGACGGGACAGATCCGCCTATGGCTACACCTTC
clone_size: .
d_call: TRBD1
j_call: TRBJ1-2
v_call: TRBV6-1

cdr3_aa: CATSRDPAGQVSYNEQFF
cdr3_nt: TGTGCCACCAGCAGAGATCCGGCCGGTCAGGTCTCCTACAATGAGCAGTTCTTC
clone_size: .
d_call: .
j_call: TRBJ2-1
v_call: TRBV15

cdr3_aa: CASSSRMLAGEYQETQYF
cdr3_nt: TGTGCCAGCAGCTCCCGAATGCTAGCGGGGGAGTACCAAGAGACCCAGTACTTC
clone_size: .
d_call: TRBD2
j_call: TRBJ2-5
v_call: TRBV5-6

cdr3_aa: CASSFYPLCLNEKLFF
cdr3_nt: TGTGCCAGCAGCTTTTATCCCCTCTGCCTTAATGAAAAACTGTTTTTT
clone_size: .
d_call: .
j_call: TRBJ1-4
v_call: TRBV7-3

cdr3_aa: CASSYAGELFF
cdr3_nt: TGTGCCAGCAGTTATGCCGGGGAGCTGTTTTTT
clone_size: .
d_call: .
j_call: TRBJ2-2
v_call: TRBV6-6

cdr3_aa: CASSYWDSEAFF
cdr3_nt: TGTGCCAGCAGTTACTGGGACAGTGAAGCTTTCTTT
clone_size: .
d_call: TRBD1
j_call: TRBJ1-1
v_call: TRBV6-5

cdr3_aa: CASSQDNGQGVYGYTF
cdr3_nt: TGTGCCAGCAGCCAAGATAACGGGCAGGGAGTTTATGGCTACACCTTC
clone_size: once
d_call: .
j_call: TRBJ1-2
v_call: TRBV4-2

cdr3_aa: CASSFGSGVTEAFF
cdr3_nt: TGTGCCAGCAGTTTCGGCTCCGGTGTCACTGAAGCTTTCTTT
clone_size: .
d_call: .
j_call: TRBJ1-1
v_call: TRBV27

cdr3_aa: CASQSPQGPGNTIYF
cdr3_nt: TGTGCCAGCCAATCCCCGCAGGGCCCTGGAAACACCATATATTTT
clone_size: .
d_call: .
j_call: TRBJ1-3
v_call: TRBV28

cdr3_aa: CASRLRSHQPQHF
cdr3_nt: TGCGCCAGCAGGCTGCGGAGCCATCAGCCCCAGCATTTT
clone_size: .
d_call: .
j_call: TRBJ1-5
v_call: TRBV10-1

cdr3_aa: CASSQSVVGLSYEQYF
cdr3_nt: TGTGCCAGCAGCCAGAGCGTCGTAGGGCTCTCCTACGAGCAGTACTTC
clone_size: .
d_call: .
j_call: TRBJ2-7
v_call: TRBV14

cdr3_aa: CASSAGNLDDTQYF
cdr3_nt: TGTGCCAGCAGTGCCGGGAACCTCGATGATACGCAGTATTTT
clone_size: .
d_call: .
j_call: TRBJ2-3
v_call: TRBV6-1

cdr3_aa: CASSLAKGSTDTQYF
cdr3_nt: TGTGCCAGCAGCTTAGCGAAGGGAAGCACAGATACGCAGTATTTT
clone_size: .
d_call: .
j_call: TRBJ2-3
v_call: TRBV7-9

cdr3_aa: CASSDREDYGYTF
cdr3_nt: TGTGCCAGCAGTGATAGGGAGGACTATGGCTACACCTTC
clone_size: few
d_call: .
j_call: TRBJ1-2
v_call: TRBV2

cdr3_aa: CASSQDSDQPQHF
cdr3_nt: TGCGCCAGCAGCCAAGATTCGGATCAGCCCCAGCATTTT
clone_size: few
d_call: .
j_call: TRBJ1-5
v_call: TRBV4-1

cdr3_aa: CSATGTAVTFF
cdr3_nt: TGCAGTGCCACAGGGACAGCCGTAACTTTCTTT
clone_size: few
d_call: TRBD1
j_call: TRBJ1-1
v_call: TRBV20-1

cdr3_aa: CASSPLFSGGVINEQFF
cdr3_nt: TGTGCCAGCAGCCCCCTCTTTAGCGGGGGGGTGATAAATGAGCAGTTCTTC
clone_size: .
d_call: TRBD2
j_call: TRBJ2-1
v_call: TRBV9

cdr3_aa: CASSSIYQPQHF
cdr3_nt: TGTGCCAGCAGTTCCATTTATCAGCCCCAGCATTTT
clone_size: .
d_call: .
j_call: TRBJ1-5
v_call: TRBV28

cdr3_aa: CASSVGQLAGRSTGELFF
cdr3_nt: TGTGCCAGCAGCGTAGGGCAACTAGCGGGACGAAGCACCGGGGAGCTGTTTTTT
clone_size: .
d_call: TRBD2
j_call: TRBJ2-2
v_call: TRBV9

cdr3_aa: CASSSPAGAGTDTQYF
cdr3_nt: TGTGCCAGTAGTTCCCCGGCTGGGGCTGGCACAGATACGCAGTATTTT
clone_size: .
d_call: .
j_call: TRBJ2-3
v_call: TRBV19

cdr3_aa: CASSLAHGQKDTDTQYF
cdr3_nt: TGTGCCAGCAGCTTAGCCCACGGACAGAAAGACACAGATACGCAGTATTTT
clone_size: .
d_call: .
j_call: TRBJ2-3
v_call: TRBV11-3

cdr3_aa: CASSPLAGVYNEQFF
cdr3_nt: TGTGCCAGCAGTCCGCTAGCGGGGGTTTACAATGAGCAGTTCTTC
clone_size: .
d_call: TRBD2
j_call: TRBJ2-1
v_call: TRBV6-5

cdr3_aa: CASSTPGQGTYEQYF
cdr3_nt: TGTGCCAGCAGCACCCCGGGACAGGGGACCTACGAGCAGTACTTC
clone_size: .
d_call: TRBD1
j_call: TRBJ2-7
v_call: TRBV7-9

cdr3_aa: CASKVWGRNYGYTF
cdr3_nt: TGTGCCAGTAAAGTTTGGGGGCGCAACTATGGCTACACCTTC
clone_size: .
d_call: .
j_call: TRBJ1-2
v_call: TRBV19

cdr3_aa: CASSPRGQGAYEQYF
cdr3_nt: TGTGCCAGCAGTCCCCGGGGGCAGGGGGCTTACGAGCAGTACTTC
clone_size: .
d_call: TRBD1
j_call: TRBJ2-7
v_call: TRBV27

cdr3_aa: CASSLDQGRYTDTQYF
cdr3_nt: TGTGCCAGCAGTTTGGATCAGGGGCGGTACACAGATACGCAGTATTTT
clone_size: .
d_call: .
j_call: TRBJ2-3
v_call: TRBV27

cdr3_aa: CASSLTTGAKNIQYF
cdr3_nt: TGCGCCAGCAGCTTGACGACAGGGGCCAAAAACATTCAGTACTTC
clone_size: few
d_call: TRBD1
j_call: TRBJ2-4
v_call: TRBV5-1

cdr3_aa: CASSQDPNSGNTIYF
cdr3_nt: TGTGCCAGCAGCCAAGATCCTAACTCTGGAAACACCATATATTTT
clone_size: few
d_call: .
j_call: TRBJ1-3
v_call: TRBV4-2

cdr3_aa: CSVLEDRRSYEQYF
cdr3_nt: TGCAGCGTTCTAGAGGACAGGAGATCCTACGAGCAGTACTTC
clone_size: once
d_call: TRBD1
j_call: TRBJ2-7
v_call: TRBV29-1

cdr3_aa: CASGPDQGRGFNEKLFF
cdr3_nt: TGTGCTAGTGGCCCGGATCAGGGAAGGGGGTTTAACGAAAAACTGTTTTTT
clone_size: .
d_call: .
j_call: TRBJ1-4
v_call: TRBV12-5

cdr3_aa: CASSFSIGTEAFF
cdr3_nt: TGCGCCAGCAGCTTTAGTATTGGCACTGAAGCTTTCTTT
clone_size: .
d_call: .
j_call: TRBJ1-1
v_call: TRBV5-1

cdr3_aa: CASSPQEPGLAGARTDTQYF
cdr3_nt: TGTGCCAGCAGCCCCCAGGAGCCGGGACTAGCGGGCGCCCGCACAGATACGCAGTATTTT
clone_size: .
d_call: TRBD2
j_call: TRBJ2-3
v_call: TRBV27

cdr3_aa: CASSEGGSSYNEQFF
cdr3_nt: TGTGCCAGCAGCGAGGGAGGGAGCTCCTACAATGAGCAGTTCTTC
clone_size: .
d_call: TRBD2
j_call: TRBJ2-1
v_call: TRBV9

cdr3_aa: CASIGGGHEGF
cdr3_nt: TGTGCCAGCATCGGGGGGGGGCATGAGGGTTTT
clone_size: .
d_call: .
j_call: TRBJ1-3
v_call: TRBV27

cdr3_aa: CAWSVAGGPYNEQFF
cdr3_nt: TGTGCCTGGAGTGTTGCGGGGGGGCCTTACAATGAGCAGTTCTTC
clone_size: .
d_call: TRBD2
j_call: TRBJ2-1
v_call: TRBV30

cdr3_aa: CASSLGLQGADTQYF
cdr3_nt: TGTGCCAGCAGCTTAGGTTTACAGGGGGCAGATACGCAGTATTTT
clone_size: .
d_call: TRBD1
j_call: TRBJ2-3
v_call: TRBV7-9

cdr3_aa: CASNVGLAGNEQYF
cdr3_nt: TGTGCCAGCAACGTGGGCCTAGCGGGGAACGAGCAGTACTTC
clone_size: .
d_call: TRBD2
j_call: TRBJ2-7
v_call: TRBV5-5